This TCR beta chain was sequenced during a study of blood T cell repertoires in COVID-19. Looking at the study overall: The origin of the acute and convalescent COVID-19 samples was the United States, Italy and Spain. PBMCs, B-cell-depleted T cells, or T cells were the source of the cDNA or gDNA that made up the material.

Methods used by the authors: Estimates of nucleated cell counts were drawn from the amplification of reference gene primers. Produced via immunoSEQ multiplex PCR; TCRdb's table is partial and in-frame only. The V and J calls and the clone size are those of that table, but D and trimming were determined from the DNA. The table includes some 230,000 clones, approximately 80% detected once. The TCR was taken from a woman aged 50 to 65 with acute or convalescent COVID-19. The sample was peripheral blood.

CDR3 sequence reads: CASSDRGVGYTF. CDR3 DNA: TGTGCCAGCAGCGACAGGGGAGTTGGCTACACCTTC. The chain carries TRBV28 and TRBJ1-2; 8 nucleotides line up with TRBD1. V trimming: 6 bases; J trimming: 7 bases; junction bases outside the gene matches: 4. CDR1 MDHEN and CDR2 SYDVKM come from the germline V gene. This CDR3 contains 12 residues.